This is a list of T cell receptor beta chains from one sample in a study of shared clonotypes between healthy human individuals. Produced via immunoSEQ multiplex PCR; TCRdb's table is partial and in-frame only. The table lists some 800,000 clones, 80% to 95% of them singletons. Sequences were obtained from naive CD8+ T cells sorted from blood. The source is a man between 25 and 39 years old in good health. Each CDR3 is given with its conserved first and last residue. Fields, in order: V gene, CDR3 length, CDR3 protein.

V: TRBV11-3; length: 13; CDR3: CASSSRTGYEQYF
V: TRBV11-2; length: 17; CDR3: CASSPPGRLPFPYEQYF
V: TRBV7-9; length: 11; CDR3: CASSFGIEQYF
V: TRBV4-3; length: 16; CDR3: CASSQVLDRGARELFF
V: TRBV27; length: 17; CDR3: CASSSLFTGGRIDEQFF
V: TRBV2; length: 17; CDR3: CASPIGGELRVSDTQYF
V: TRBV2; length: 14; CDR3: CASREGGGGETQYF
V: TRBV2; length: 15; CDR3: CASRPDSATNNEQFF
V: TRBV27; length: 18; CDR3: CASSLKPTSDLRAYEQYF
V: TRBV5-1; length: 17; CDR3: CASSLRLAGGPLGEQYF
V: TRBV7-9; length: 14; CDR3: CASSFGLAPYEQYF
V: TRBV7-6; length: 14; CDR3: CASSLPVNTGELFF
V: TRBV6-1; length: 15; CDR3: CASSEWAGLNTEAFF
V: TRBV28; length: 16; CDR3: CASSLRDGAWWETQYF
V: TRBV28; length: 14; CDR3: CASTRQATIHEQYF
V: TRBV2; length: 13; CDR3: CASRGGQRNEQFF
V: TRBV9; length: 14; CDR3: CASSGRSGANVLTF
V: TRBV5-6; length: 19; CDR3: CASSLGRLIARTSTDTQYF
V: TRBV10-3; length: 12; CDR3: CAIKPGGNEQFF
V: TRBV9; length: 16; CDR3: CASSVSVGGRGAEQYF
V: TRBV5-1; length: 15; CDR3: CASRLDNLGDTEAFF
V: TRBV7-9; length: 17; CDR3: CASSRSFGGTLNTEAFF
V: TRBV7-9; length: 12; CDR3: CASSLDFTEAFF
V: TRBV19; length: 15; CDR3: CASQQAGSSYNEQFF
V: TRBV9; length: 19; CDR3: CASSVDYGGFNSGANVLTF
V: TRBV7-9; length: 16; CDR3: CASSPREAVNSYEQYF
V: TRBV29-1; length: 16; CDR3: CSVVDALSGGKETQYF
V: TRBV10-3; length: 12; CDR3: CAISDGGYGYTF
V: TRBV7-9; length: 13; CDR3: CASSTQVPYEQYF
V: TRBV4-1; length: 18; CDR3: CASSQMRGTSGFTDTQYF
V: TRBV9; length: 13; CDR3: CASSVKGADTQYF
V: TRBV7-9; length: 14; CDR3: CASSWDISSYEQYF
V: TRBV14; length: 16; CDR3: CASSQDDVSADYEQYF
V: TRBV7-8; length: 15; CDR3: CASSWLETPYNEQFF
V: TRBV2; length: 11; CDR3: CASSDGVAQFF
V: TRBV7-9; length: 13; CDR3: CASRPPVGYEQYF
V: TRBV6-6; length: 15; CDR3: CASTIEGAGTGELFF
V: TRBV7-9; length: 14; CDR3: CASSSSTGPYEQYF
V: TRBV27; length: 15; CDR3: CASSSGLSPPYGYTF
V: TRBV4-1; length: 17; CDR3: CASSQRGSGFVSYEQYF
V: TRBV13; length: 13; CDR3: CASSLGTQQPQHF
V: TRBV5-6; length: 16; CDR3: CASSLEREAPYNEQFF
V: TRBV7-8; length: 18; CDR3: CASSPIPPSGRAEETQYF
V: TRBV27; length: 15; CDR3: CASSLSQTLGYGYTF
V: TRBV6-1; length: 15; CDR3: CASSEVSVSSYEQYF
V: TRBV7-9; length: 14; CDR3: CASSFSGSPYEQYF